What follows are 7 T cell receptor beta chains derived from one specimen sequenced in a study of blood T cells in healthy people across ages. Using a J-beta primer mix together with a sample-barcoded 5' primer, a second PCR was run for about 7 to 12 cycles. TCRdb independently ran MiXCR on the 5' RACE reads; one entry per CDR3 protein. This table holds about 1.5 million distinct CDR3 sequences, under 55% found once. Sequences were obtained from blood. Every receptor here comes from a woman under 30 in good health.

Points on this clonotype: Mismatch with germline at one junction end may stem from a read error. The V and J genes are TRBV13 and TRBJ1-1; D is possibly TRBD1 (6 bases). From germline, CDR1 is PRHDT and CDR2 FYEKMQ (reference sequence). This CDR3 is built from 15 residues. CDR3 loop: CASSQEGQPNTKAFF. In nucleotides, the CDR3 is TGTGCCAGCAGCCAAGAGGGACAACCGAACACTAAAGCTTTCTTT. Drawing the rest from reference TRBV13 and TRBJ1-1, the complete variable domain is AAGVIQSPRHLIKEKRETATLKCYPIPRHDTVYWYQQGPGQDPQFLISFYEKMQSDKGSIPDRFSAQQFSDYHSELNMSSLELGDSALYFCASSQEGQPNTKAFFGQGTRLTVV.

There are a few counts of this clonotype. The chain couples TRBV10-3 to TRBJ1-5; D might be TRBD1 (5 bases). This CDR3 comprises 14 residues. Germline CDR1 is ENHRY and CDR2 is SYGVKD. With 5 bases removed from V and 4 bases from J, the gap between germline ends came to 12 bases. CDR3 sequence: CAISPGRRNQPQHF. CDR3 nucleotides: TGTGCCATCAGTCCGGGACGAAGGAATCAGCCCCAGCATTTT.

Concerning this clonotype: Given a much more abundant clone one base away, this may be a read error. The V call is TRBV29-1, the J call TRBJ2-5; tentatively, D is TRBD1 (6 bases). The assigned J gene may be wrong: the sequence end matches TRBJ2-7 better. CDR3 length: 13 amino acids. Per the germline V gene, CDR1 is SQVTM and CDR2 is ANQGSEA. The DNA for the CDR3 is TGCAGCGTTGCCCACAGGGAAAGCTACGAGCAGTACTTC. Translation: CSVAHRESYEQYF.

V usage is TRBV7-2 and J usage is TRBJ1-1, with 8 bases identical to TRBD1. Per the germline V gene, CDR1 is SGHTA and CDR2 is FQGNSA. The CDR3 extends over 16 amino acids. The trim removed 2 bases at V and 10 bases at J, leaving 15 bases unmatched. The CDR3 nucleotides are TGTGCCAGCAGCTTACTCCCCAGGGGGCGCAGAGCTGGAGCTTTCTTT. Protein product: CASSLLPRGRRAGAFF.

This sequence joins TRBV10-3 and TRBJ2-1, with 11 bases that match TRBD2. With V trimmed by 6 bases and J by 8 bases, 6 bases remained unmatched. CDR1 is ENHRY and CDR2 is SYGVKD in the germline V gene. This CDR3 is 14 amino acids long. The CDR3 nucleotides read TGTGCCATCAGGACTAGCGGGGCACGGGATGAGCAGTTCTTC. Its translation is CAIRTSGARDEQFF.

This clonotype occurred a few times. The chain uses TRBV5-1 and TRBJ1-1, with D possibly matching TRBD1 (5 bases). Germline loops: CDR1 SGHRS, CDR2 YFSETQ. The CDR3 runs 15 residues. V lost 4 bases and J 1 base, leaving 14 bases between the germline ends. In DNA form, the CDR3 reads TGCGCCAGCAGCAGAACCGGGGGAAAGAACACTGAAGCTTTCTTT. Protein: CASSRTGGKNTEAFF.

This clonotype was counted at least ten times. The V and J genes are TRBV18 and TRBJ2-3; 8 nucleotides agree with TRBD1. V shed 8 bases, J shed 0 bases, and the junction held 7 bases outside the gene matches. CDR3 size: 15 residues. Germline V CDR1 and CDR2: KGHSH, LQKENI. The CDR3 DNA follows: TGTGCCAGCAGCCCCGGACAGGGAAGCACAGATACGCAGTATTTT. As protein: CASSPGQGSTDTQYF.